This TCR beta chain was recovered during a study of T cell responses to AZD1222 COVID-19 vaccine. Study-level points and caveats: Sampling that yielded the repertoires occurred only after the peak T cell response. White British ancestry dominated among donors, who included more females, and clonal diversity was possibly underestimated.

Germline CDR1 is MDHEN and CDR2 is SYDVKM. J lost 7 bases, V lost 10 bases, and 12 bases had no gene match. The CDR3 consists of 14 residues. Only in-frame clones appear in the TCRdb table, and some are missing; sequencing was by immunoSEQ multiplex PCR. The data show hundreds of thousands of clones, about 94% seen once. About this clone: Its antigen is unidentified.

The chain uses TRBV28 and TRBJ1-5; 8 nucleotides align to TRBD1. The TCR originated in an adult who received the AZD1222 COVID-19 vaccine. The sample in question was peripheral blood, obtained 28 days after the second AZD1222 dose. Here the CDR3 reads CATSRTGSEQPQHF. The DNA for the CDR3 is TGTGCCACCTCAAGGACAGGGAGTGAACAGCCCCAGCATTTT.